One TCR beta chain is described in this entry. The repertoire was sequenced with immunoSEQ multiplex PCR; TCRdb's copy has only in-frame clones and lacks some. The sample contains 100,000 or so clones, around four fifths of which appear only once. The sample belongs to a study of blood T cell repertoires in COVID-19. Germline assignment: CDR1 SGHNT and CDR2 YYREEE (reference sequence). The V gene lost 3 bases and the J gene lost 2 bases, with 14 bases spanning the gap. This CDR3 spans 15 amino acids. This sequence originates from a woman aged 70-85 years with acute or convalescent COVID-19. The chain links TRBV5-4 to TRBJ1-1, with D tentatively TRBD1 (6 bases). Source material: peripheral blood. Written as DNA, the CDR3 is TGTGCCAGCAGCTCCGCCAGGGGAAGTAACACTGAAGCTTTCTTT. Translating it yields CASSSARGSNTEAFF.